This T cell receptor beta chain was recorded in a study of regulatory T cells in long-lasting Graves disease (TCRdb year 2021). For the study in its entirety: To count as having persistent Graves' disease, a patient had to have received antithyroid drug treatment for over 5 years with TSH receptor autoantibodies remaining persistently positive. Peripheral blood TCR sequencing and RNA sequencing compared persistent Graves' disease patients with newly diagnosed Graves' disease patients. The study took place in China and was registered as a clinical trial. A total of about 33 samples underwent TCR sequencing, from roughly 13 patients with persistent Graves' disease and roughly 20 patients with newly diagnosed Graves' disease. In the clinical cohort, patients with persistent Graves' disease had used antithyroid drugs for an average of around 9.9 years.

Of note for this clonotype: What this receptor recognizes is not known. Base qualities are not at hand, and no much larger clone is one base apart.

The germline V gene gives CDR1 as MDHEN and CDR2 as SYDVKM. From cysteine to phenylalanine, the CDR3 is 13 amino acids long. Only the CDR3 portion is preserved as DNA: 39 bases, with reading frame beginning at the first base. The trim is 5 bases for V and 4 bases for J, with a gap of 10 bases between the germline ends. Study-wide findings and limitations: Patients with persistent disease shared more public clonotypes (around 3,000) than newly diagnosed patients did (more than 900). Persistent disease showed preferential use of TRBV28, TRBJ1-2 and TRBJ2-5, whereas newly diagnosed disease favored TRBV20-1 and TRBJ2-1. Lower TCR Shannon entropy and fewer highly expanded clones were observed in persistent Graves' disease patients than in newly diagnosed patients, which suggested clonal expansion. The study examined only peripheral blood because the primary lesion, thyroid tissue, could not be accessed. The authors noted that the small sample size was a limitation that may lower accuracy. Only the TCR beta chain was sequenced and analyzed.

Taken with the paper, the label for time point translates to: persistent/refractory GD, antithyroid drugs over 5 years with positive TRAb. RNA was extracted from PBMCs in TRIzol for both TCR sequencing and RNA sequencing. Graves' disease was diagnosed according to American Thyroid Association guidelines. Recruitment of patients was carried out at an endocrinology department in Xi'an, China. Each patient gave approximately 9.7 milliliters of peripheral blood, collected in an EDTA anticoagulant tube. PBMCs were isolated by Ficoll Paque Plus density gradient separation without further T cell sorting. An Agilent 2100 Bioanalyzer and agarose gel were used to check RNA quality, and a NanoDrop 2000 was used to measure RNA concentration. The method was multiplex PCR. Sequencing used an Illumina HiSeq 4000. TCR beta libraries were built with iRepertoire HTBI primers and Arm-PCR amplification of CDR3 regions. Before sequencing, the PCR products underwent gel purification. The study's own analysis went as follows. Across samples, roughly 60 TRBV and 13 to 15 TRBJ segments were identified and used for gene usage analysis of CDR3 amino acid clonotypes. COPE and FqMerger were used to merge the filtered high-quality paired reads into contigs. BLAST was used to align contigs to IMGT TRBV, TRBD and TRBJ reference genes, with CDR3 defined following IMGT. Any clonotype with a frequency above 0.1% was counted as a highly expanded clone. Shannon entropy was used to measure repertoire diversity, and the Gini coefficient was used to measure V-J evenness. A clonotype found in more than one individual was treated as public. TCRdb reprocessing: public reads trimmed at Q25 with fastp, clones called with MiXCR, in-frame beta chains kept. Identical CDR3 protein sequences are pooled into one entry, listed with their most common genes and DNA. TCRdb, not the original authors, processed these V and J calls. Present in this sample are a few hundred thousand distinct CDR3 sequences, more than 20% of which were seen just once. 25% to 30% of the sample is in the top ten clones.

This receptor was identified in a woman aged 40 to 50 with Graves disease. Donor details come from another sample of the same person, matched by shared clones. The V and J genes are TRBV28 and TRBJ2-3; no D gene is confidently identified. The sequencing here drew on peripheral blood mononuclear cells (PBMCs), taken when the disease was refractory, from a patient treated with antithyroid drugs. In nucleotides, the sequence is TGTGCCAGCAGTGATATCCTCGCAGATACGCAGTATTTT. It translates as CASSDILADTQYF.